One TCR beta chain is described in this entry. The antigen is undetermined. The CDR3 sequence is 16 residues long. CDR1 is LNHDA, CDR2 SQIVND, per germline (reference sequence). Deletions cut 10 bases from V and 4 bases from J, with 23 bases between. This sample is drawn from a study of regulatory T cells in long-lasting Graves disease. Background on the study: Antithyroid drugs had been taken by newly diagnosed Graves' patients for under 3 months. Study-level points and caveats: Few sampled subjects may have lowered accuracy. Samples came from peripheral blood alone, without thyroid tissue. Persistent disease favored TRBV28, TRBJ1-2 and TRBJ2-5.

Time point meaning: newly diagnosed GD, antithyroid drugs for less than 3 months. The authors made the TCR library using RNA they extracted from PBMCs. Sequencing libraries for TCR beta were prepared with iRepertoire HTBI primers and Arm-PCR of CDR3 regions. TCRdb recomputed calls from the multiplex PCR reads with MiXCR, one row per CDR3 protein. The sample records roughly 380,000 distinct CDR3 sequences, 16% being singletons. The same data also contributed to another study, on T cells in Graves' hyperthyroidism and ophthalmopathy.

This receptor was obtained from a man in his forties with Graves disease. The sequencing used peripheral blood mononuclear cells (PBMCs), collected at new diagnosis, from a patient treated with antithyroid drugs. V is TRBV19 and J is TRBJ2-1; possibly TRBD2 for D (7 bases). The CDR3 here is CATQRAGAPGYNEQFF. The DNA for the CDR3 is TGTGCCACCCAGAGGGCGGGGGCACCGGGATACAATGAGCAGTTCTTC. The variable domain in full, completed from reference TRBV19 and TRBJ2-1, reads DGGITQSPKYLFRKEGQNVTLSCEQNLNHDAMYWYRQDPGQGLRLIYYSQIVNDFQKGDIAEGYSVSREKKESFPLTVTSAQKNPTAFYLCATQRAGAPGYNEQFFGPGTRLTVL.